These 24 T cell receptor beta chains were sequenced from one sample in a study of long-term antiretroviral therapy in people with HIV. With survey level as its setting, the immunoSEQ assay was v3.0. Clones were sequenced by immunoSEQ multiplex PCR, and TCRdb holds only the in-frame ones, with some missing. This sample has roughly 42,000 clones, with more than 70% found just once. This material consisted of unsorted PBMCs, taken 3.1 years after starting antiretroviral therapy. These TCRs come from a woman aged 45-59 years with HIV.

This chain joins TRBV4-1 and TRBJ1-6; D possibly corresponds to TRBD1 (5 bases). The CDR3 runs to 13 residues. Looked up from germline, CDR1 is MGHRA and CDR2 is YSYEKL. Trimming cost V 1 base and J 7 bases, with 5 bases left between them. The CDR3 sequence: CASSQGGNSPLHF. The DNA of the CDR3 is TGCGCCAGCAGCCAAGGGGGGAATTCACCCCTCCACTTT.

The chain combines TRBV11-1 with TRBJ2-7; 9 bases match TRBD1. The CDR3 contains 13 residues. V was clipped by 6 bases and J by 3 bases; unmatched bases: 3. Per germline, CDR1 SGHAT and CDR2 FQDESV (reference sequence). In DNA form, the CDR3 reads TGTGCCAGCAGTCGGACAGGGGACTACGAGCAGTACTTC. Translating gives CASSRTGDYEQYF.

The chain recombines TRBV5-1 with TRBJ2-1, with 10 bases lining up with TRBD2. Germline loops: CDR1 SGHRS, CDR2 YFSETQ. J gave up 0 bases and V 5 bases, and 2 bases lay outside the gene matches. This CDR3 spans 15 amino acids. CDR3: CASRPSGSSYNEQFF. DNA of the CDR3: TGCGCCAGCAGACCTAGCGGGAGCTCCTACAATGAGCAGTTCTTC.

The chain recombines TRBV27 with TRBJ1-2; tentatively, D is TRBD1 (6 bases). V lost 3 bases, J lost 2 bases, and 13 bases lay in between. The CDR3 length is 15 residues. Germline V gene sequence: CDR1 MNHEY, CDR2 SMNVEV (reference sequence). CDR3 nucleotides: TGTGCCAGCAGTTTGGGGGCAGGGAAGAACTATGGCTACACCTTC. This encodes CASSLGAGKNYGYTF.

This clone was counted a single time. V gene TRBV30 combines with J gene TRBJ1-2; TRBD1 matches 7 bases. Germline V gene lookup returns CDR1 GTSNPN and CDR2 SVGIG (reference sequence). Germline trimming cut 0 bases from V and 8 bases from J; bases unmatched to any gene: 15. The CDR3 sequence is 16 residues long. Here the CDR3 reads CAWSVGQSSQSGGYTF. The CDR3 DNA reads as TGTGCCTGGAGTGTGGGACAGAGCTCTCAGTCCGGCGGCTACACCTTC.

J is TRBJ2-6 and V is TRBV6-6; D is ambiguous. Germline CDR1 is MNHNY and CDR2 is SVGAGI (reference sequence). The CDR3 extends over 13 amino acids. The germline V and J ends were trimmed by 5 bases and 6 bases, with 8 bases remaining between them. CDR3 sequence: CASSGFEANVLTF. The CDR3 region has the DNA TGTGCCAGCAGTGGCTTTGAGGCCAACGTCCTGACTTTC.

The J gene is TRBJ1-2, the V gene TRBV2; 9 nucleotides agree with TRBD1. J was trimmed by 12 bases and V by 6 bases; bases with no gene match: 5. CDR1 and CDR2 (germline): SNHLY, FYNNEI. The CDR3 is made up of 11 amino acids. The CDR3: CASSPGTGNTF. The CDR3 coding sequence is TGTGCCAGCAGCCCCGGGACAGGGAACACCTTC.

This sequence joins TRBV5-4 and TRBJ1-2; D is ambiguous. Looked up from germline, CDR1 is SGHNT and CDR2 is YYREEE (reference sequence). The length of the CDR3 is 14 residues. Trimming stripped 3 bases from V and 4 bases from J, with 13 bases between. CDR3 sequence (DNA): TGTGCCAGCAGCTCCGACACGGTTAGCTATGGCTACACCTTC. As protein: CASSSDTVSYGYTF.

This chain joins TRBV7-2 and TRBJ2-5, with TRBD1 identical over 7 bases. V was pared by 4 bases and J by 1 base, with 3 bases of the junction left unmatched. There are 14 residues in the CDR3. Germline V lookup: CDR1 SGHTA, CDR2 FQGNSA. Here the CDR3 DNA reads TGTGCCAGCAGCTCACAGGGGACCCAAGAGACCCAGTACTTC. This translates into CASSSQGTQETQYF.

The V and J genes are TRBV6-1 and TRBJ1-4; 12 bases are shared with TRBD1. Germline CDR1 reads MNHNS; CDR2 reads SASEGT. This CDR3 has 15 amino acids. V shed 8 bases and J 1 base; nucleotides not matched to a gene: 2. CDR3 DNA: TGTGCCAGCCGGGACAGGGGGCAAACTAATGAAAAACTGTTTTTT. Protein product: CASRDRGQTNEKLFF.

This clone is deemed medium-sized. The chain recombines TRBV11-2 with TRBJ2-1; TRBD1 agrees at 7 bases. V dropped 5 bases and J dropped 4; count of bases not matched to a gene: 2. The germline V gene encodes CDR1 SGHAT and CDR2 FQNNGV. The CDR3 loop spans 13 amino acids. This CDR3 is CASSPDRYNEQFF. The CDR3 DNA reads as TGTGCCAGCAGCCCGGACAGGTACAATGAGCAGTTCTTC.

The genes are TRBV5-6 and TRBJ2-1; D could derive from TRBD1 or TRBD2 (5 bases each). V lost 4 bases, J lost 7 bases, and 24 bases lay in between. CDR1 is SGHDT, CDR2 YYEEEE, per germline. This CDR3 comprises 17 residues. CDR3 coding DNA: TGTGCCAGCAGCCCTGGGGGACGCACACCAGCTTGGAATGAGCAGTTCTTC. Its protein is CASSPGGRTPAWNEQFF. Filled out from reference TRBV5-6 and TRBJ2-1, the complete variable domain reads DAGVTQSPTHLIKTRGQQVTLRCSPKSGHDTVSWYQQALGQGPQFIFQYYEEEERQRGNFPDRFSGHQFPNYSSELNVNALLLGDSALYLCASSPGGRTPAWNEQFFGPGTRLTVL.

The chain links TRBV30 to TRBJ2-2; 8 bases match TRBD1. Trimming cost V 1 base and J 5 bases; bases outside gene matches: 9. This CDR3 is built from 16 residues. Germline CDR1 reads GTSNPN; CDR2 reads SVGIG (reference sequence). CDR3 bases: TGTGCCTGGAGTGACCGGGACAGGAGTTTTACCGGGGAGCTGTTTTTT. Its translation is CAWSDRDRSFTGELFF.

The chain links TRBV9 to TRBJ2-1, with 9 bases fitting TRBD2. The CDR3 totals 15 residues. Germline trimming cut 0 bases from V and 9 bases from J; bases unmatched to any gene: 7. The germline V gene has CDR1 SGDLS and CDR2 YYNGEE. CDR3 in amino acids: CASSVDPSGVSEQFF. In DNA form, the CDR3 reads TGTGCCAGCAGCGTAGACCCTAGCGGGGTAAGTGAGCAGTTCTTC.

The chain carries TRBV7-2 and TRBJ2-1, with TRBD2 matching 9 bases. The V gene's germline CDR1 is SGHTA and CDR2 FQGNSA. This CDR3 comprises 18 residues. The junction had 18 bases not matched to a gene; V was cut back by 5 bases and J by 7 bases. The CDR3: CASSPKASGAGGWNEQFF. In nucleotides, the CDR3 is TGTGCCAGCAGCCCTAAGGCTAGCGGGGCCGGCGGGTGGAATGAGCAGTTCTTC. The whole variable domain, filled in from reference TRBV7-2 and TRBJ2-1, reads GAGVSQSPSNKVTEKGKDVELRCDPISGHTALYWYRQSLGQGLEFLIYFQGNSAPDKSGLPSDRFSAERTGGSVSTLTIQRTQQEDSAVYLCASSPKASGAGGWNEQFFGPGTRLTVL.

V usage is TRBV27 and J usage is TRBJ2-3, with D possibly matching TRBD1 (6 bases). Trimming stripped 6 bases from V and 0 bases from J, with 22 bases between. Germline assignment: CDR1 MNHEY and CDR2 SMNVEV (reference sequence). CDR3 length equals 18 residues. CDR3 sequence reads: CASSLNPYRVTSTDTQYF. The DNA for the CDR3 is TGTGCCAGCAGCCTTAACCCATACAGGGTAACTAGCACAGATACGCAGTATTTT.

The chain is built from TRBV2 and TRBJ1-1, with TRBD1 matching 8 bases. From germline, CDR1 is SNHLY and CDR2 FYNNEI. Losses at the gene ends were 6 bases for V and 8 bases for J; bases not matched to a gene: 5. CDR3 length equals 12 residues. The CDR3 nucleotides read TGTGCCAGCAGGTGGTCAGGGGGCGAAGCTTTCTTT. This translates into CASRWSGGEAFF.

The chain couples TRBV7-9 to TRBJ2-3; TRBD2 matches at 7 bases. The CDR3 runs 16 residues. Per germline, CDR1 SEHNR and CDR2 FQNEAQ (reference sequence). Trimming cost V 8 bases and J 0 bases; bases outside gene matches: 11. CDR3 sequence: CASGRLASASTDTQYF. The CDR3 coding sequence is TGTGCCAGCGGCCGACTAGCTTCGGCTAGCACAGATACGCAGTATTTT.

This clone was recorded only once. The rearrangement uses TRBV19 and TRBJ2-7, with D possibly TRBD2 on 5 matching bases. V lost 6 bases to trimming and J lost 4 bases, with 19 bases between them. This CDR3 has 15 residues. Germline CDR1 LNHDA, CDR2 SQIVND (reference sequence). CDR3 nucleotide sequence: TGTGCCAGTAGGATCCGGACTTTCGGGATTTACGAGCAGTACTTC. It is translated as CASRIRTFGIYEQYF.

This clone came up once. The rearrangement joins TRBV7-9 to TRBJ2-7; 7 nucleotides align to TRBD1. After removal of 5 bases from V and 2 bases from J, the junction contained 9 bases not matched to a gene. The CDR3 totals 15 residues. Germline V lookup: CDR1 SEHNR, CDR2 FQNEAQ (reference sequence). The DNA of the CDR3 is TGTGCCAGCAGCGGGACAGAGGGGACGGCCTACGAGCAGTACTTC. Residues: CASSGTEGTAYEQYF.

The CDR3 is CASSLGGLPNEKLFF. Written as DNA, the CDR3 is TGTGCCAGCAGCTTGGGGGGCTTACCTAATGAAAAACTGTTTTTT. This rearrangement joins TRBV7-9 to TRBJ1-4; the D gene is possibly TRBD1 (6 bases). Germline values: CDR1 SEHNR, CDR2 FQNEAQ (reference sequence). CDR3 length equals 15 residues. Trimming removed 3 bases at V and 3 bases at J, with 11 bases between.

This chain links TRBV5-8 with TRBJ1-1; TRBD1 matches at 9 bases. CDR3 length: 15 residues. Losses at the gene ends were 4 bases for V and 5 bases for J; bases not matched to a gene: 9. Germline V CDR1 and CDR2: SGHTS, YDEGEE. CDR3 protein: CASSLSGTGRTEAFF. CDR3 nucleotide sequence: TGTGCCAGCAGCCTTTCTGGGACAGGGAGGACTGAAGCTTTCTTT.

This clone was counted a few times. The chain uses TRBV19 and TRBJ2-5, with TRBD1 as a possible D gene (5 bases). CDR3 length equals 14 residues. Per the germline V gene, CDR1 is LNHDA and CDR2 is SQIVND (reference sequence). With 5 bases removed from V and 8 bases from J, the gap between germline ends came to 18 bases. The CDR3 nucleotides read TGTGCCAGTAGTGCCCTAACAGGTGGCGATACCCAGTACTTC. Amino acid sequence: CASSALTGGDTQYF.

V gene TRBV27 combines with J gene TRBJ2-1; D gene unclear. Per the germline V gene, CDR1 is MNHEY and CDR2 is SMNVEV (reference sequence). Trimming stripped 6 bases from V and 9 bases from J, with 15 bases between. This CDR3 comprises 13 residues. CDR3 sequence: CASSIFDSGEQFF. The CDR3, as DNA: TGTGCCAGCAGCATTTTTGACTCTGGTGAGCAGTTCTTC.